A selection of T cell receptor beta chains follows, all from one sample in a study of shared clonotypes between healthy human individuals. Libraries were prepared by immunoSEQ multiplex PCR; TCRdb keeps only in-frame clonotypes and omits some of them. The profile shows hundreds of thousands of clones, roughly 78% of them singletons. Sequencing input: memory CD4+ T cells sorted from blood. All receptors derive from a woman aged 25 to 39 in good health. Each CDR3 is given with its conserved first and last residue. A D gene is named only where the DNA matches it firmly. A clone size is listed for some rows: how often the clone was seen (once, few, many), or a class if it is expanded.

size | J | V | D | CDR3 | DNA
few | TRBJ2-1 | TRBV5-6 | TRBD2 | CASSLRLAGNEQFF | TGTGCCAGCAGCTTGCGACTAGCGGGGAATGAGCAGTTCTTC
NA | TRBJ1-2 | TRBV7-9 | NA | CASSLGSSSPPPRGYTF | TGTGCCAGCAGCTTAGGAAGTTCGTCTCCTCCCCCCCGGGGCTACACCTTC
NA | TRBJ1-2 | TRBV28 | NA | CASSLEFQGGYTF | TGTGCCAGCAGTTTAGAATTCCAGGGTGGCTACACCTTC
few | TRBJ1-4 | TRBV13 | NA | CASSRAMKNEKLFF | TGTGCCAGCAGCCGGGCCATGAAGAATGAAAAACTGTTTTTT
few | TRBJ1-2 | TRBV28 | TRBD1 | CASSLGRIATGNGGYTF | TGTGCCAGCAGTTTAGGTCGTATAGCGACAGGGAACGGTGGCTACACCTTC
NA | TRBJ1-5 | TRBV19 | TRBD1 | CASTPLDRGNQPQHF | TGTGCCAGTACCCCACTGGACAGGGGGAATCAGCCCCAGCATTTT
NA | TRBJ2-3 | TRBV29-1 | NA | CSGDQGLGTDTQYF | TGCAGCGGTGACCAGGGGTTAGGCACAGATACGCAGTATTTT
few | TRBJ2-1 | TRBV7-2 | NA | CASSLSVMSSYNEQFF | TGTGCCAGCAGCTTATCGGTTATGAGCTCCTACAATGAGCAGTTCTTC
once | TRBJ2-5 | TRBV7-8 | NA | CASRDMANRFETQYF | TGTGCCAGCAGAGACATGGCTAATCGGTTTGAGACCCAGTACTTC
NA | TRBJ1-2 | TRBV28 | NA | CASSSIRDSRGYTF | TGTGCCAGCAGTTCCATCCGAGACAGCCGTGGCTACACCTTC
NA | TRBJ2-7 | TRBV19 | TRBD2 | CASSAIAGGPYEQYF | TGTGCCAGTAGTGCTATAGCGGGAGGGCCATACGAGCAGTACTTC
NA | TRBJ2-1 | TRBV6-5 | TRBD1 | CASSFGTGEGEQFF | TGTGCCAGCAGTTTCGGGACAGGGGAAGGTGAGCAGTTCTTC
NA | TRBJ2-4 | TRBV14 | TRBD2 | CASSQAIAGAAKNIQYF | TGTGCCAGCAGCCAAGCAATAGCGGGAGCGGCCAAAAACATTCAGTACTTC
NA | TRBJ2-3 | TRBV11-2 | NA | CASSGVLGGTDTQYF | TGTGCCAGCAGCGGTGTATTGGGGGGCACAGATACGCAGTATTTT
many | TRBJ2-2 | TRBV5-4 | NA | CASSSLKVTGELFF | TGTGCCAGCAGCTCGTTGAAGGTAACCGGGGAGCTGTTTTTT
NA | TRBJ2-1 | TRBV14 | TRBD2 | CASSQESAGGSRNEQFF | TGTGCCAGCAGCCAAGAATCAGCGGGGGGCAGTAGGAATGAGCAGTTCTTC
few | TRBJ2-3 | TRBV5-1 | TRBD2 | CASSGGLDSDTQYF | TGCGCCAGCAGCGGGGGACTAGACTCAGATACGCAGTATTTT
once | TRBJ2-7 | TRBV5-1 | TRBD2 | CASRSSSGRPIYEQYF | TGCGCCAGCAGATCGTCTAGCGGGAGGCCAATCTACGAGCAGTACTTC
NA | TRBJ2-3 | TRBV6-5 | NA | CASSYSYTDTQYF | TGTGCCAGCAGTTACTCCTACACAGATACGCAGTATTTT
NA | TRBJ2-3 | TRBV12-5 | TRBD1 | CASGLARQGGIASTDTQYF | TGTGCTAGTGGTTTGGCCCGACAGGGGGGAATAGCTAGCACAGATACGCAGTATTTT
NA | TRBJ1-3 | TRBV28 | NA | CATRPVVMVGLGRNTIYF | TGTGCCACCCGCCCGGTCGTTATGGTAGGGTTAGGTAGAAACACCATATATTTT
NA | TRBJ1-2 | TRBV2 | NA | CASSDFPGRANGYTF | TGTGCCAGCAGTGATTTCCCGGGCCGAGCGAATGGCTACACCTTC